This T cell receptor (beta chain) was found in a study of blood T cell repertoires in COVID-19. Study overall: The origin of the acute and convalescent COVID-19 samples was the United States, Italy and Spain.

Participants were aged roughly 18 to 90 years from about two dozen US areas. Clinical histories supplied by participants themselves formed the basis of cohort assignment. The CDR3 length is 13 residues. V lost 3 bases and J 5 bases, leaving 7 bases between the germline ends. Germline V gene sequence: CDR1 MGHDK, CDR2 SYGVNS. Authors' analysis steps: From reference gene primer amplification, estimates of nucleated cell counts were derived. Here immunoSEQ multiplex PCR was the method, and the copy in TCRdb shows in-frame clones only, minus some. V, J and clone size are those of that table, while D and trimming were read from the DNA. Among about 140,000 clones listed, about 89% were seen once.

The V gene is TRBV25-1, the J gene TRBJ2-2; tentatively, D is TRBD1 (6 bases). Material for sequencing was PBMCs or T cells enriched from blood (not recorded which). The receptor was derived from a man aged 55 to 70 who had recovered from COVID-19. CDR3 nucleotides: TGTGCCAGCAGTGACAGGGGAACCGGGGAGCTGTTTTTT. The encoded protein is CASSDRGTGELFF. Combining the CDR3 with reference TRBV25-1 and TRBJ2-2 gives the whole variable domain EADIYQTPRYLVIGTGKKITLECSQTMGHDKMYWYQQDPGMELHLIHYSYGVNSTEKGDLSSESTVSRIRTEHFPLTLESARPSHTSQYLCASSDRGTGELFFGEGSRLTVL.